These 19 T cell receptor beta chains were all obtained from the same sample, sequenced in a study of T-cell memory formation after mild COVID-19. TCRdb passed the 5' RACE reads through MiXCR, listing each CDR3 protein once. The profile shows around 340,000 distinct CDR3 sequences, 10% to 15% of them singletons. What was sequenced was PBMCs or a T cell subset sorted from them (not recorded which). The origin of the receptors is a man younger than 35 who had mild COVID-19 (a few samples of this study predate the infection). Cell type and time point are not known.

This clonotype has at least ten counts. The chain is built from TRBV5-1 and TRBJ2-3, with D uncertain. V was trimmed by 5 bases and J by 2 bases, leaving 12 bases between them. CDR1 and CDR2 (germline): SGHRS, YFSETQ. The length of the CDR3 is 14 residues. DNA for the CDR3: TGCGCCAGCAGAAGGCAGAAGCACACAGATACGCAGTATTTT. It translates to CASRRQKHTDTQYF. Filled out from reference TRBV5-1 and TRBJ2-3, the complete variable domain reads KAGVTQTPRYLIKTRGQQVTLSCSPISGHRSVSWYQQTPGQGLQFLFEYFSETQRNKGNFPGRFSGRQFSNSRSEMNVSTLELGDSALYLCASRRQKHTDTQYFGPGTRLTVL.

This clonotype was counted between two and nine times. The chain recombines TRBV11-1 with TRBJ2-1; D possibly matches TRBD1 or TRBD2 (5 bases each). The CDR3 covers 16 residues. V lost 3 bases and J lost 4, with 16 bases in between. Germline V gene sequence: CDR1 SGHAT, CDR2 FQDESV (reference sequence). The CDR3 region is CASSFSGGRPYNEQFF. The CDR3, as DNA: TGTGCCAGCAGCTTTAGTGGGGGTCGGCCGTACAATGAGCAGTTCTTC.

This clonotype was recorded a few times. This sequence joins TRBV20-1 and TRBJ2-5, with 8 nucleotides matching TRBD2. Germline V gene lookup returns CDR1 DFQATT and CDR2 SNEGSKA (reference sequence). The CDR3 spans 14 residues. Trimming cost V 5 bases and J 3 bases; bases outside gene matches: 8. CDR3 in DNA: TGCAGTGCTCCCCCCCGGCGGGGGGAAGAGACCCAGTACTTC. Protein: CSAPPRRGEETQYF.

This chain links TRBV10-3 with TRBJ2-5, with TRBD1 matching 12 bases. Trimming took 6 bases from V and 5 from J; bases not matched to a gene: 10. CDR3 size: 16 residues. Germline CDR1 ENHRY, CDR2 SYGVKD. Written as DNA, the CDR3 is TGTGCCATCAGCGGGACGGGACAGGGGGCGCTTGAGACCCAGTACTTC. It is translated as CAISGTGQGALETQYF.

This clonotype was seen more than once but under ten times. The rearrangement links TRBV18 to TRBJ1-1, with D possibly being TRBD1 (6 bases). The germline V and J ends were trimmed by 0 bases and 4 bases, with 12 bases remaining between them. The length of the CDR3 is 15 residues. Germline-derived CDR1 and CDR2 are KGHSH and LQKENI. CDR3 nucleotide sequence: TGTGCCAGCTCACCACCTGGGGGGCTGCGCACTGAAGCTTTCTTT. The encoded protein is CASSPPGGLRTEAFF.

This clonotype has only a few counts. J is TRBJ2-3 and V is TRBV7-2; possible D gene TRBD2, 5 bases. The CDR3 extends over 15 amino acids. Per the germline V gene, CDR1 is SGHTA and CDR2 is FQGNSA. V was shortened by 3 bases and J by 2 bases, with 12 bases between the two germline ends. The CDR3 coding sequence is TGTGCCAGCAGCTTTACTAGTGGGATCACAGATACGCAGTATTTT. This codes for CASSFTSGITDTQYF.

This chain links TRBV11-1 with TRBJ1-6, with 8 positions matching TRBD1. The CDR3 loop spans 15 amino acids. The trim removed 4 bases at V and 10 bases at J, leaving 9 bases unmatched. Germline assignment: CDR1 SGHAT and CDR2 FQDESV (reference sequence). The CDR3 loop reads CASSSDRERRSPLHF. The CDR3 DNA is TGTGCCAGCAGCTCGGACAGGGAGAGGAGATCACCCCTCCACTTT.

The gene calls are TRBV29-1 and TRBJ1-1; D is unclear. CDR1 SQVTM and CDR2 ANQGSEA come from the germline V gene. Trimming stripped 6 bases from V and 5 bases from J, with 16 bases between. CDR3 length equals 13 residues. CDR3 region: CSVTSSRWTEAFF. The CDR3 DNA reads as TGCAGCGTCACCTCCTCCAGGTGGACTGAAGCTTTCTTT.

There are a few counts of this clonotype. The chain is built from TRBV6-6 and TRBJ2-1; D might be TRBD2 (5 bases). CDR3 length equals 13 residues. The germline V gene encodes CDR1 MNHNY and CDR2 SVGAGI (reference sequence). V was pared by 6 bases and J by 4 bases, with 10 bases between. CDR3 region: CASRTGVYNEQFF. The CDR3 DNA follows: TGTGCCAGCAGAACCGGGGTATACAATGAGCAGTTCTTC.

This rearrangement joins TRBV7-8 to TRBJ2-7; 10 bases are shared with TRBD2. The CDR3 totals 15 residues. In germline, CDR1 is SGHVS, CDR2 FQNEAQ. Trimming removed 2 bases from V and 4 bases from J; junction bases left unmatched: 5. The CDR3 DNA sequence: TGTGCCAGCAGCTTATCGCCTAGCGGGGGATACGAGCAGTACGTC. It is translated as CASSLSPSGGYEQYV.

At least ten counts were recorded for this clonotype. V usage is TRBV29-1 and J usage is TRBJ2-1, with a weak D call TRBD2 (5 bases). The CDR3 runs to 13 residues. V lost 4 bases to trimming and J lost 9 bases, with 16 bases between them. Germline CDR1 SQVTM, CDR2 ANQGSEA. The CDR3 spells CSVALGVEGEQFF. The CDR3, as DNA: TGCAGCGTTGCTCTTGGGGTTGAGGGTGAGCAGTTCTTC.

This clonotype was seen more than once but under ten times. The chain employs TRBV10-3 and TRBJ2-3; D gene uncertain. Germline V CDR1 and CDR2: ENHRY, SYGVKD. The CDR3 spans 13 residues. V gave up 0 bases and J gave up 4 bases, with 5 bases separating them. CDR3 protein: CAISESTADTQYF. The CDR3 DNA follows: TGTGCCATCAGTGAGTCCACGGCAGATACGCAGTATTTT.

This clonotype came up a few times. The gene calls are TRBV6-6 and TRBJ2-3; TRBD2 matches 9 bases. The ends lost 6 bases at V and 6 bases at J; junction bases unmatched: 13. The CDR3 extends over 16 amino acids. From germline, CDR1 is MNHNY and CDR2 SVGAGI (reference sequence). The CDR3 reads CASSRTGTSTADTQYF. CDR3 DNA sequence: TGTGCCAGCAGCCGCACCGGGACTAGCACCGCTGATACGCAGTATTTT.

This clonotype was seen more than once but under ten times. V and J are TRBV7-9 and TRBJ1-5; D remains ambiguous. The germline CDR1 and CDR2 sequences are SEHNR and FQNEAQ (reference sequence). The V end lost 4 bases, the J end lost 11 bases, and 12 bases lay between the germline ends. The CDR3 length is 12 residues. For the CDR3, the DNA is TGTGCCAGCAGCTCCCCTAGGGAAGCCCAGCATTTT. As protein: CASSSPREAQHF.

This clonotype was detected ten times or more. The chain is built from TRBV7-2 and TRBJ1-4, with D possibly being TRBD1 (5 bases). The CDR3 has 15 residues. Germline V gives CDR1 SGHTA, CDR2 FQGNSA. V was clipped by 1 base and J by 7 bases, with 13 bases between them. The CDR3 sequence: CASSLVPGRIEKLFF. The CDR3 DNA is TGTGCCAGCAGCTTAGTTCCAGGGAGAATTGAAAAACTGTTTTTT.

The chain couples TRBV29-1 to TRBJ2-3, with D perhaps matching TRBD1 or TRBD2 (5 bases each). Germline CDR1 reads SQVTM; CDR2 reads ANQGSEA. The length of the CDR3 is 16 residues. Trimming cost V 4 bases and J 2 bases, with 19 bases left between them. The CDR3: CSVGSGPTALTDTQYF. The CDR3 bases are TGCAGCGTTGGTTCGGGGCCCACAGCCCTCACAGATACGCAGTATTTT.

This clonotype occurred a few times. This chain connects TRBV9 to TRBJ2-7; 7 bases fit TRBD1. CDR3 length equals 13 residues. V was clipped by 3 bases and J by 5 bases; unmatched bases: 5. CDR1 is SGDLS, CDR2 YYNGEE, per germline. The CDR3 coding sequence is TGTGCCAGCAGCGAGGGCCAGGGGGACGAGCAGTACTTC. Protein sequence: CASSEGQGDEQYF.

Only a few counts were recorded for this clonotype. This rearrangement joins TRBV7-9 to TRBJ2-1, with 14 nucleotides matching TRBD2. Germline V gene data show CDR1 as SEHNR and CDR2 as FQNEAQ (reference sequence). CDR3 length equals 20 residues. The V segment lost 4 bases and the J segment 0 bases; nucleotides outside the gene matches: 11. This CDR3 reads CASSSGLAGGPLSSYNEQFF. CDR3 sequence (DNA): TGTGCCAGCAGCTCCGGACTAGCGGGGGGTCCTCTTAGCTCCTACAATGAGCAGTTCTTC.

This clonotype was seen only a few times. As DNA, the CDR3 is TGTGCTAGTGGGCCCCGCGGGCAGGCTCAACCATCCTACGAGCAGTACGTC. Translation gives CASGPRGQAQPSYEQYV. This rearrangement joins TRBV12-5 to TRBJ2-7; D might be TRBD2 (5 bases). The CDR3 consists of 17 residues. CDR1 is LGHNT, CDR2 FRNRAP, per germline. The V end lost 6 bases, the J end lost 1 base, and 22 bases lay between the germline ends.